At least ten counts were recorded for the clone carrying this T cell receptor beta chain. Antigen: not known. The data stem from a study of T-cell memory formation after mild COVID-19. Overall study: Largely, TCR clusters stayed within a single donor. Findings of the study overall: Among contracting clones, CD4+ were mainly CM/EM and CD8+ enriched in EMRA.

Amplification by 5'RACE using constant-segment primers produced TCR alpha and TCR beta cDNA libraries that carried sample barcodes and UMIs. MiXCR was run by TCRdb on the 5' RACE reads, yielding one entry per CDR3 protein. The sample lists under 550,000 distinct CDR3 sequences; about a sixth were seen once. Germline CDR1 is MGHRA and CDR2 is YSYEKL. V was cut by 6 bases and J by 0 bases, with 13 bases left in between. The length of the CDR3 is 15 residues. The chain has TRBV4-1 and TRBJ2-3; D is unresolved. The sample was PBMCs or a T cell subset sorted from them (not recorded which). This receptor was obtained from a man younger than 35 who had mild COVID-19 (a few samples of this study predate the infection). Cell type and time point are not known. The CDR3 is CASRDTTSSTDTQYF. Here the CDR3 DNA reads TGCGCCAGCAGGGATACCACTTCTAGCACAGATACGCAGTATTTT.